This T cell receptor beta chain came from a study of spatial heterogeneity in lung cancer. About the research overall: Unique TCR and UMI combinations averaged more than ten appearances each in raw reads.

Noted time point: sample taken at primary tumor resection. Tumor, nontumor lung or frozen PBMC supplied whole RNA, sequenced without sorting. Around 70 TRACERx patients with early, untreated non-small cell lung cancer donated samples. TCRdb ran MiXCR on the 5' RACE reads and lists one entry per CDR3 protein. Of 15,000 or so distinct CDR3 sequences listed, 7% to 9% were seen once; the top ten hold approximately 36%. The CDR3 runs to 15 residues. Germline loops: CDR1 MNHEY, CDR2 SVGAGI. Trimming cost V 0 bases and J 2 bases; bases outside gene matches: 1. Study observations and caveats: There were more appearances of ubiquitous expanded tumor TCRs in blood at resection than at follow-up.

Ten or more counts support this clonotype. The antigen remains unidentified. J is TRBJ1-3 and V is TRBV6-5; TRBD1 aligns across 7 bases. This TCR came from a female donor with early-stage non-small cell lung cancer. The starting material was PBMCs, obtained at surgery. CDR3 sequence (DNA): TGTGCCAGCAGTTACTCCGGGACAGCTGGAAACACCATATATTTT. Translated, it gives CASSYSGTAGNTIYF.